This paragraph reports one TCR beta chain. A few counts support this clonotype. What antigen it recognizes has not been identified. Base qualities are not provided; no much larger clone lies one nucleotide away. Every donor was a healthy Caucasian. Three pairs of female monozygotic twins, all aged about 18 to 29 years, made up the twin cohort. RNA for TCR libraries was isolated from peripheral blood mononuclear cells. These data are taken from a study of identical twins (dated by TCRdb to the mid-2010s). For the wider study: To test whether fetal clonotypes persist, this study deep-sequenced TCR alpha and beta repertoires from monozygotic twins, from unrelated adults of various ages, and from cord blood. To rule out contamination, replicate twin experiments were performed at different times with different library preparation protocols.

General findings and caveats noted by the study authors: Out-of-frame TCR alpha sharing in monozygotic twins was systematically underestimated by recombination models, whereas sharing between unrelated individuals was in agreement with the recombination models. Compared with coincidental sharing between unrelated individuals, out-of-frame TCR alpha sequences shared between twins showed an excess of sequences with low generation probability. Because the same donors could not be followed over many years, the conclusions depended on cross-sectional statistical analysis. Fewer insertions were carried by abundant cord blood beta clonotypes, a similar but weaker trend appeared in young adult naive repertoires, and no such trend appeared in memory repertoires. Zero-insertion analyses could be partly confounded by invariant T cells such as MAIT and iNKT, though diverse VJ usage argued against such confounding for most clonotypes. In beta out-of-frame sequences, excess twin sharing was weaker, because having fewer shared sequences lowered the signal-to-noise ratio.

The CDR3 numbers 15 residues from cysteine through phenylalanine. The read is trimmed to its CDR3 DNA, 45 bases read in frame from base 1. The germline V gene specifies MDHEN as CDR1 and SYDVKM as CDR2. V is pared back by 7 bases and J by 6 bases, with 19 bases lying between the germline termini. Libraries were constructed by 5' RACE. Sequencing was carried out with an Illumina HiSeq 2000. Template switching added a universal primer binding site, and the final cDNA carried a unique molecular identifier that allowed TCR cDNA molecules to be counted accurately. Specific primers in the conserved constant-segment region were used to synthesize first-strand cDNA for TCR alpha and beta chains. To control for contamination, each cDNA library was double barcoded with a SMART-Mk sample barcode plus Illumina barcodes. Two successive PCR steps introduced TruSeq adapter sequences along with Illumina sample barcodes. The TCR alpha and beta cDNA libraries were sequenced on the Illumina HiSeq platform using custom primers. Processing in the source paper ran as follows. MiGEC was used to process raw reads and extract unique molecular identifiers, and MiXCR was used to find CDR3 positions. For each individual, recombination models were inferred using an EM algorithm with the repgenHMM and IGoR tools. The analysis of shared clonotypes was done with the tcR package in R, with sharing normalized by the product of cloneset sizes. To study raw recombination free of thymic and clonal selection effects, out-of-frame nonproductive sequences were analyzed. TCRdb itself trimmed the public reads at Q25 with fastp, ran MiXCR and retained productive beta chains. Rows with one shared CDR3 protein collapse into an entry with the most common genes and DNA. The authors' filters were not applied to this entry. For this sample there are approximately 620,000 distinct CDR3 sequences; 8.6% appear just once. Together, the top ten hold 0.75% to 1% of the sample.

The data also belong to a second study, concerning yellow fever vaccine responses in identical twins. From the second report: The T cell response to vaccination in identical twins was reported by the authors to appear partly convergent and partly personalized. In identical twins, the study followed T cell clones that responded to the vaccine with precision.

The chain links TRBV28 with TRBJ1-5; the D gene remains uncertain. The sample taken for sequencing was PBMCs. This TCR came from a woman younger than 30 in good health. DNA sequence: TGTGCCAGCACCACCCCGATCGGGCTCGGTCAGCCCCAGCATTTT. Its translation reads: CASTTPIGLGQPQHF.